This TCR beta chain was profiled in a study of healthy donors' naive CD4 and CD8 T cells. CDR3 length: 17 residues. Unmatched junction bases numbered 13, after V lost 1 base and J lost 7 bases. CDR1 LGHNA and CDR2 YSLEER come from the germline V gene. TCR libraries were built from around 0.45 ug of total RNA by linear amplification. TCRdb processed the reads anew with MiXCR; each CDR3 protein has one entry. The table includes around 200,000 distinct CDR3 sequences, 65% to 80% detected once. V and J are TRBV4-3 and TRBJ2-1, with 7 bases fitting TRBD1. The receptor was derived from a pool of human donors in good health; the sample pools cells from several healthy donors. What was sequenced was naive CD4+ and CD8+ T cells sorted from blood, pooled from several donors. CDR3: CASSQVAFDREGNEQFF. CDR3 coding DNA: TGCGCCAGCAGCCAAGTGGCTTTTGACAGGGAAGGAAATGAGCAGTTCTTC.